This T cell receptor (beta chain) stems from a study of T cells after yellow fever vaccination. Overall study: Each low-cell-number fraction was prepared by means of SMART-Seq v4 Ultra Low Input.

In TCRdb, the 5' RACE reads were re-called with MiXCR into one record per CDR3 protein. The sample includes some 600,000 distinct CDR3 sequences, approximately 16% seen only once; the top ten take 17%. As for this clonotype: The antigen is unknown.

Whole-study results and caveats: FACS-sorted repertoires might harbor abundant contaminating clonotypes from the bulk population. Reappearance after the booster was seen for most primary-vaccination clones, at 95% to 97% CD4 and 75% to 90% CD8.

V was pared by 1 base and J by 0 bases, with 18 bases between. CDR1 and CDR2 from the germline V gene are KGHDR and SFDVKD. The CDR3 has 19 residues. The genes are TRBV24-1 and TRBJ1-5, with D unclear. The sequence derives from a man younger than 35 who received the YFV17D yellow fever vaccine. The input for sequencing was PBMCs, taken about 5 days after the first yellow fever vaccination. CDR3 coding DNA: TGTGCCACCAGTGATTTATTCGGGTACAGCCCCTATAGCAATCAGCCCCAGCATTTT. Amino acid sequence: CATSDLFGYSPYSNQPQHF.